The 26 T cell receptor beta chains listed next were all sequenced from one sample in a study of blood T cell repertoires in COVID-19. Here immunoSEQ multiplex PCR was the method, and the copy in TCRdb shows in-frame clones only, minus some. The table includes 25,000 or so clones, about 83% detected once. The sequencing sample was made of peripheral blood. All receptors come from a man aged 70-80 years with active COVID-19.

This clone appeared a few times. The rearrangement links TRBV27 to TRBJ1-6; D remains unclear. CDR1 MNHEY and CDR2 SMNVEV come from the germline V gene (reference sequence). The CDR3 length is 17 residues. Trimming pared 3 bases from V and 0 bases from J, leaving 12 bases between. The CDR3 is CASSFRRQSSYNSPLHF. The CDR3 nucleotides are TGTGCCAGCAGTTTCCGCCGACAAAGCTCCTATAATTCACCCCTCCACTTT.

This clone was detected a few times. The chain recombines TRBV7-3 with TRBJ2-5, with 8 bases identical to TRBD2. The germline CDR1 and CDR2 sequences are SGHTA and FQGTGA. The V segment lost 5 bases and the J segment 5 bases; nucleotides outside the gene matches: 7. CDR3 size: 14 residues. The CDR3 region is CASSPGGKLETQYF. The CDR3 DNA is TGTGCCAGCAGCCCGGGGGGGAAATTGGAGACCCAGTACTTC.

V and J are TRBV5-5 and TRBJ1-5; TRBD1 agrees at 8 bases. The germline CDR1 and CDR2 sequences are SGHKS and YYEKEE (reference sequence). This CDR3 spans 15 amino acids. Germline trimming cut 4 bases from V and 4 bases from J; bases unmatched to any gene: 7. DNA for the CDR3: TGTGCCAGCAGCGGGGACAGGTTGGGGAATCAGCCCCAGCATTTT. It yields the protein CASSGDRLGNQPQHF.

The V and J genes are TRBV5-1 and TRBJ1-1, with 7 bases matching TRBD1. The CDR3 runs to 13 residues. Trimming took 2 bases from V and 4 from J; bases not matched to a gene: 2. The germline CDR1 and CDR2 sequences are SGHRS and YFSETQ. CDR3 coding DNA: TGCGCCAGCAGCTTTCAGGGGGGCACTGAAGCTTTCTTT. Translating it yields CASSFQGGTEAFF.

The rearrangement uses TRBV5-1 and TRBJ2-5, with D possibly matching TRBD2 (7 bases). Germline loops: CDR1 SGHRS, CDR2 YFSETQ. Trimming took off 0 bases at V and 5 bases at J, with 14 bases between the two ends. The CDR3 contains 15 residues. CDR3 nucleotides: TGCGCCAGCAGCTTGGCCGGCGGGGGCCAGGAGACCCAGTACTTC. Residues: CASSLAGGGQETQYF.

About this clone: At one boundary the junction diverges from the germline segment, which might be a read error. This chain joins TRBV5-1 and TRBJ2-1; TRBD1 aligns across 7 bases. This CDR3 contains 15 residues. CDR1 is SGHRS and CDR2 is YFSETQ in the germline V gene. As DNA, the CDR3 is TGCGCCAGCACCTTGACAGGGAGCTCCTACAATGAGCAGTTCTTC. It encodes CASTLTGSSYNEQFF.

The genes are TRBV10-3 and TRBJ1-5; TRBD1 aligns across 7 bases. The junction had 7 bases not matched to a gene; V was cut back by 10 bases and J by 1 base. The CDR3 has 14 amino acids. The germline gives CDR1 ENHRY, CDR2 SYGVKD. The CDR3 reads CATQTGTSNQPQHF. The CDR3 nucleotides are TGTGCCACTCAGACAGGGACCAGCAATCAGCCCCAGCATTTT.

J is TRBJ2-5 and V is TRBV11-2; 8 bases match TRBD2. Looked up from germline, CDR1 is SGHAT and CDR2 is FQNNGV. The V gene end was trimmed by 5 bases and the J gene end by 0 bases; junction bases not matched to a gene: 11. This CDR3 contains 17 residues. CDR3 sequence: CASSDGGASGYQETQYF. The CDR3 nucleotides are TGTGCCAGCAGCGACGGGGGGGCTAGCGGGTACCAAGAGACCCAGTACTTC.

This rearrangement joins TRBV5-6 to TRBJ1-2; D unclear. Germline CDR1 SGHDT, CDR2 YYEEEE. With 4 bases removed from V and 4 bases from J, the gap between germline ends came to 8 bases. There are 12 residues in the CDR3. The CDR3 loop is CASSLSLYGYTF. The CDR3 DNA reads TGTGCCAGCAGCCTGAGCCTCTATGGCTACACCTTC. Drawing the rest from reference TRBV5-6 and TRBJ1-2, the complete variable domain is DAGVTQSPTHLIKTRGQQVTLRCSPKSGHDTVSWYQQALGQGPQFIFQYYEEEERQRGNFPDRFSGHQFPNYSSELNVNALLLGDSALYLCASSLSLYGYTFGSGTRLTVV.

This rearrangement joins TRBV5-6 to TRBJ2-6; weak D call: TRBD2 (5 bases). From germline, CDR1 is SGHDT and CDR2 YYEEEE. The V and J ends lost 3 bases and 1 base respectively, with 11 bases between them. The CDR3 extends over 16 amino acids. The CDR3, as DNA: TGTGCCAGCAGCTGGCGGGTTCCATCTGGGGCCAACGTCCTGACTTTC. This translates into CASSWRVPSGANVLTF. The full variable domain, with the rest looked up from reference TRBV5-6 and TRBJ2-6, is DAGVTQSPTHLIKTRGQQVTLRCSPKSGHDTVSWYQQALGQGPQFIFQYYEEEERQRGNFPDRFSGHQFPNYSSELNVNALLLGDSALYLCASSWRVPSGANVLTFGAGSRLTVL.

The chain recombines TRBV5-1 with TRBJ2-5; 7 bases map to TRBD1. In germline, CDR1 is SGHRS, CDR2 YFSETQ. The CDR3 is made up of 17 amino acids. Trimming took 4 bases from V and 5 from J; bases not matched to a gene: 17. The CDR3 sequence: CASSRQSPRQGGETQYF. Here the CDR3 DNA reads TGCGCCAGCAGCAGACAGTCCCCGAGACAGGGTGGGGAGACCCAGTACTTC.

This sequence joins TRBV29-1 and TRBJ1-2, with TRBD1 identical over 8 bases. J gave up 2 bases and V 3 bases, and 5 bases lay outside the gene matches. Germline V gives CDR1 SQVTM, CDR2 ANQGSEA. The CDR3 has 14 amino acids. The CDR3 reads CSVDSQGANYGYTF. The CDR3 DNA reads TGCAGCGTTGATAGCCAGGGGGCGAACTATGGCTACACCTTC. Full variable domain (rest looked up from reference TRBV29-1 and TRBJ1-2): SAVISQKPSRDICQRGTSLTIQCQVDSQVTMMFWYRQQPGQSLTLIATANQGSEATYESGFVIDKFPISRPNLTFSTLTVSNMSPEDSSIYLCSVDSQGANYGYTFGSGTRLTVV.

The chain recombines TRBV29-1 with TRBJ1-2; weak D call: TRBD1 (5 bases). With 2 bases removed from V and 8 bases from J, the gap between germline ends came to 21 bases. The CDR3 is 15 amino acids. Germline lookup yields CDR1 SQVTM and CDR2 ANQGSEA. CDR3 coding DNA: TGCAGCGTTGAACGGCGGGACGCCGTCTCTTTGGGCTACACCTTC. It encodes CSVERRDAVSLGYTF.

This chain uses TRBV7-3 with TRBJ2-2; D unresolved. V was pared by 2 bases and J by 6 bases, with 4 bases between. This CDR3 spans 12 amino acids. Germline loops: CDR1 SGHTA, CDR2 FQGTGA. CDR3 sequence (DNA): TGTGCCAGCAGCTTACGCGCCGGGGAGCTGTTTTTT. Its translation is CASSLRAGELFF. The entire variable domain, with the rest obtained from reference TRBV7-3 and TRBJ2-2, is as follows: GAGVSQTPSNKVTEKGKYVELRCDPISGHTALYWYRQSLGQGPEFLIYFQGTGAADDSGLPNDRFFAVRPEGSVSTLKIQRTERGDSAVYLCASSLRAGELFFGEGSRLTVL.

V usage is TRBV27 and J usage is TRBJ2-7; D not resolved. The CDR3 runs to 15 residues. Per the germline V gene, CDR1 is MNHEY and CDR2 is SMNVEV (reference sequence). V was trimmed by 3 bases and J by 0 bases, leaving 12 bases between them. This CDR3 reads CASSFGGTTSYEQYF. The CDR3 DNA reads as TGTGCCAGCAGTTTCGGCGGAACTACCTCCTACGAGCAGTACTTC.

J is TRBJ1-5 and V is TRBV27; D uncertain. This CDR3 has 13 residues. Germline loops: CDR1 MNHEY, CDR2 SMNVEV (reference sequence). With 0 bases removed from V and 6 bases from J, the gap between germline ends came to 6 bases. The CDR3 DNA reads as TGTGCCAGCAGTTTATCCGTGAGTCAGCCCCAGCATTTT. As protein: CASSLSVSQPQHF.

The chain joins TRBV5-4 to TRBJ2-3; 13 nucleotides align to TRBD2. With V trimmed by 4 bases and J by 4 bases, 3 bases remained unmatched. The germline V gene encodes CDR1 SGHNT and CDR2 YYREEE (reference sequence). This CDR3 has 15 residues. CDR3 protein: CASSPGTSGADTQYF. The CDR3 DNA reads as TGTGCCAGCAGCCCGGGGACTAGCGGGGCAGATACGCAGTATTTT.

In DNA form, the CDR3 reads TGTGCCAGCAGCCAATTGGGCAAGAATTCACCCCTCCACTTT. This sequence encodes CASSQLGKNSPLHF. The chain couples TRBV14 to TRBJ1-6; D is undetermined. The CDR3 is made up of 14 amino acids. The germline V gene encodes CDR1 SGHDN and CDR2 FVKESK. Trimming pared 2 bases from V and 7 bases from J, leaving 9 bases between. Combining the CDR3 with reference TRBV14 and TRBJ1-6 gives the whole variable domain EAGVTQFPSHSVIEKGQTVTLRCDPISGHDNLYWYRRVMGKEIKFLLHFVKESKQDESGMPNNRFLAERTGGTYSTLKVQPAELEDSGVYFCASSQLGKNSPLHFGNGTRLTVT.

As regards this clone: A read error may produce the germline difference seen at one junction end. Other DNA sequences within the sample encode an identical CDR3. This rearrangement joins TRBV18 to TRBJ1-4; 7 bases fit TRBD1. This CDR3 spans 14 amino acids. CDR1 KGHSH and CDR2 LQKENI come from the germline V gene. CDR3 bases: TGTGCCAGTTCACGAGGACAGGCTAATGAAAAACTGTTTTTT. This gives the protein CASSRGQANEKLFF.

About this clone: One end of the junction does not line up with germline, which may come from a read error. The sample holds other DNA sequences that translate to the same CDR3. The V and J genes are TRBV27 and TRBJ2-7; 7 nucleotides match TRBD2. The length of the CDR3 is 14 residues. The V gene's germline CDR1 is MNHEY and CDR2 SMNVEV (reference sequence). CDR3 DNA: TGTGCCAGCAGGCCTAGCGGTGCCTACTACGAGCAGTATTTC. Translating it yields CASRPSGAYYEQYF.

The gene calls are TRBV30 and TRBJ2-7; tentative D call: TRBD2 (5 bases). From germline, CDR1 is GTSNPN and CDR2 SVGIG (reference sequence). CDR3 length equals 15 residues. The V and J ends lost 0 bases and 1 base respectively, with 13 bases between them. The CDR3 DNA is TGTGCCTGGAGTGTAGGAGGTACGGGATCCTACGAGCAGTACTTC. Translation gives CAWSVGGTGSYEQYF. The full variable domain, with the rest looked up from reference TRBV30 and TRBJ2-7, is SQTIHQWPATLVQPVGSPLSLECTVEGTSNPNLYWYRQAAGRGLQLLFYSVGIGQISSEVPQNLSASRPQDRQFILSSKKLLLSDSGFYLCAWSVGGTGSYEQYFGPGTRLTVT.

J is TRBJ2-3 and V is TRBV9, with 13 bases matching TRBD2. Trimming removed 3 bases from V and 3 bases from J; junction bases left unmatched: 4. CDR1 and CDR2 from the germline V gene are SGDLS and YYNGEE. The CDR3 loop spans 16 amino acids. CDR3 bases: TGTGCCAGCAGCGAGACTAGCGGGAGGAAAACAGATACGCAGTATTTT. Protein: CASSETSGRKTDTQYF. Variable domain in full (rest from reference TRBV9 and TRBJ2-3): DSGVTQTPKHLITATGQRVTLRCSPRSGDLSVYWYQQSLDQGLQFLIQYYNGEERAKGNILERFSAQQFPDLHSELNLSSLELGDSALYFCASSETSGRKTDTQYFGPGTRLTVL.

CDR3 in amino acids: CASGRGTGVFEQYF. The DNA for the CDR3 is TGTGCCAGCGGACGCGGGACAGGGGTTTTCGAGCAGTACTTC. The chain couples TRBV28 to TRBJ2-7, with 10 bases that match TRBD1. V shed 8 bases, J shed 6 bases, and the junction held 10 bases outside the gene matches. Germline CDR1 and CDR2: MDHEN and SYDVKM. The CDR3 spans 14 residues.

This chain links TRBV18 with TRBJ2-1, with TRBD2 matching 10 bases. J gave up 5 bases and V 0 bases, and 7 bases lay outside the gene matches. Germline V lookup: CDR1 KGHSH, CDR2 LQKENI. This CDR3 is 17 amino acids long. The CDR3 nucleotides are TGTGCCAGCTCACCACCGGGAAGCGGGGGGGCCCACAATGAGCAGTTCTTC. Amino acid sequence: CASSPPGSGGAHNEQFF.

The chain recombines TRBV7-2 with TRBJ2-1; 9 positions agree with TRBD2. The V and J ends lost 3 bases and 2 bases, in that order; junction bases with no gene match: 11. The CDR3 is 18 amino acids. Germline V gene data show CDR1 as SGHTA and CDR2 as FQGNSA. CDR3 sequence (DNA): TGTGCCAGCAGCTTTCTGCTGCGGGGGGGCGTTCCCTACAATGAGCAGTTCTTC. The encoded protein is CASSFLLRGGVPYNEQFF.

This clone was seen a single time. This sequence joins TRBV5-4 and TRBJ1-1; D is possibly TRBD1 (6 bases). The germline V and J ends were trimmed by 4 bases and 5 bases, with 15 bases remaining between them. There are 14 residues in the CDR3. CDR1 and CDR2 (germline): SGHNT, YYREEE (reference sequence). DNA for the CDR3: TGTGCCAGCAGCCCTGGACAGATCCTTACTGAAGCTTTCTTT. It codes for CASSPGQILTEAFF. The full variable domain, completed using reference TRBV5-4 and TRBJ1-1, is ETGVTQSPTHLIKTRGQQVTLRCSSQSGHNTVSWYQQALGQGPQFIFQYYREEENGRGNFPPRFSGLQFPNYSSELNVNALELDDSALYLCASSPGQILTEAFFGQGTRLTVV.